This T cell receptor (beta chain) was found in a study of T-cell reconstitution after alpha-beta-depleted transplantation in children (dated by TCRdb to the mid-2010s). For the wider study: T-cell immune reconstitution after TCRalphabeta/CD19-depleted allogeneic hematopoietic cell transplantation in children was quantitatively tracked in the study by means of TCR repertoire profiling.

Preparation of the library involved PCR. The listed sequencing device is Illumina HiSeq 2500. TCR libraries were prepared with molecular barcoding, using unique molecular identifiers to normalize TCRbeta repertoire quantification. Starting from the raw public reads, TCRdb applied fastp trimming at Q25, assembled clones with MiXCR and retained in-frame beta chains. When rows share a CDR3 protein, they turn into one entry using the most common DNA and genes. Here the sample has more than 5,000 distinct CDR3 sequences; 16% occur a single time. The leading ten clones occupy approximately 14% of the sample. This clonotype was seen many times. Its target antigen remains unknown. The sample holds no much larger clone one base away, and base qualities are not on file. From cysteine to phenylalanine, the CDR3 is 18 amino acids long. CDR3 DNA is the only sequence kept; it has 54 bases, read in frame from the first base. CDR1 and CDR2, per the germline V gene, are MNHEY and SVGAGI. Here V drops 2 bases and J drops 6 bases, and the junction holds 14 bases not matched to any gene.

What this sample's treatment or condition label stands for: allogeneic hematopoietic cell transplantation with graft depleted of TCRalphabeta T cells and CD19 B cells. The transplant recipients were children given TCRalphabeta/CD19-depleted allogeneic hematopoietic cell grafts. Broader findings and caveats from the paper: In some patients, the high TCRbeta diversity seen at day 60 was put down to recipient T cells and intrathymic progenitors that had survived conditioning. Hyperexpanded clone frequencies declined over subsequent months; after one year, T-cell counts and TCRbeta diversity were mostly attributed to newly produced T cells. The apparently early recovery of alphabetaT-cell counts about two months after transplant reportedly depended on only several hundred rapidly expanded clones that came from non-depleted graft cells.

Sample: PBMCs, taken before TCRalphabeta/CD19-depleted stem cell transplant. The chain was built from TRBV6-5 and TRBJ2-2, with 8 bases matching TRBD2. The receptor comes from a boy aged 2 to 9 with acute lymphoblastic leukemia, due to receive a stem cell transplant. Here is the DNA: TGTGCCAGCAGTTACAGCCGAGCGGGGGCCTTTTCCCCCGGGGAGCTGTTTTTT. It is translated as CASSYSRAGAFSPGELFF.